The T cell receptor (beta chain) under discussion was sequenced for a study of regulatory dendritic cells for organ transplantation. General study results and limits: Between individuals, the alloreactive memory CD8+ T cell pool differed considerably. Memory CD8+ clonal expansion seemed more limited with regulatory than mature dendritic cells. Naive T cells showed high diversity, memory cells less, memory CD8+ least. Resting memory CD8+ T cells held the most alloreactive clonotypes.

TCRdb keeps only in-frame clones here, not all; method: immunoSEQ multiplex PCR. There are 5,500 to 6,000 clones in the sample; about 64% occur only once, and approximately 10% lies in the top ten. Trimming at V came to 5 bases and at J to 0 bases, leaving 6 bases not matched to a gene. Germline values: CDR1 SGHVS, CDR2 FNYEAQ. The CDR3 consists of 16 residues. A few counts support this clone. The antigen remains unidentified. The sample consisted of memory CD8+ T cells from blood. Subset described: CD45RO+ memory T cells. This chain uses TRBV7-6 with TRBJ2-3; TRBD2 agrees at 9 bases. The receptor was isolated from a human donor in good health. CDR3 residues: CASSKKTSGSTDTQYF. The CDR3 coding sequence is TGTGCCAGCAGCAAAAAGACTAGCGGAAGCACAGATACGCAGTATTTT.